This entry is about one T cell receptor (beta chain). Its antigen is currently unknown. From germline, CDR1 is SGHVS and CDR2 FQNEAQ. The CDR3 loop spans 13 amino acids. Deletions cut 5 bases from V and 7 bases from J, with 12 bases between. As for the cDNA, it was generated by 5'RACE with 10-nucleotide random UMIs. TCRdb fed the 5' RACE reads into MiXCR, producing one record per CDR3 protein. The sample has about 22,000 distinct CDR3 sequences, 15% to 20% seen once; the top ten hold 6% to 8%. The data belong to a study of neurological immune-mediated disorders. Study outcomes and limitations: The study phylogenetically grouped the repertoires of 18 of 34 multiple sclerosis patients into one related-CDR3 cluster, a possible signature. HTLV-1-associated myelopathy ranked highest for TCR clonal expansion and multiple sclerosis lowest, beneath healthy controls.

Each sorted-subset library came from 800,000 to 1,000,000 CD4+ or CD8+ T cells. Sequenced sample: CD8+ T cells from blood. This chain links TRBV7-8 with TRBJ1-5; D is uncertain. This clonotype was obtained from a woman under 30 with multiple sclerosis. The DNA of the CDR3 is TGTGCCAGCAGCCCCGCGGAGGGCCAGCCCCAGCATTTT. Translated: CASSPAEGQPQHF.